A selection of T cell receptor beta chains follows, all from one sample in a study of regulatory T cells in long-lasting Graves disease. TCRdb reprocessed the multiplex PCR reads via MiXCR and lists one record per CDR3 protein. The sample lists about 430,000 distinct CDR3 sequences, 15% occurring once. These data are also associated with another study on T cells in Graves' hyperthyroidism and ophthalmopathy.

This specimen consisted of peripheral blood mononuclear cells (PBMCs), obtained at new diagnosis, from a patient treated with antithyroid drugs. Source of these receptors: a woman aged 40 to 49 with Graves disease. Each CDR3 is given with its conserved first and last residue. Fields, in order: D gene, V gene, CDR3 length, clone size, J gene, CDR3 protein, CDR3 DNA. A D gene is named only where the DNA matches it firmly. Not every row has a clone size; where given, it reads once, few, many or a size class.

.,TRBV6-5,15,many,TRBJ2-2,CASSYEASGTGELFF,TGTGCCAGCAGTTACGAAGCTTCGGGAACCGGGGAGCTGTTTTTT
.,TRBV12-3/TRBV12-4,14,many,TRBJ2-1,CASSRLIAGNEQFF,TGTGCCAGCAGCCGACTGATTGCAGGCAATGAGCAGTTCTTC
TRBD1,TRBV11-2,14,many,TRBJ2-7,CASSSQQGFHEQYF,TGTGCCAGCAGCTCTCAACAGGGGTTCCACGAGCAGTACTTC
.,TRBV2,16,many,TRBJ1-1,CASSEVWGLWNTEAFF,TGTGCCAGCAGTGAAGTATGGGGGCTGTGGAACACTGAAGCTTTCTTT
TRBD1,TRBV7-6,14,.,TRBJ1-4,CASSARTGNEKLFF,TGTGCCAGCAGCGCGCGGACAGGGAATGAAAAACTGTTTTTT
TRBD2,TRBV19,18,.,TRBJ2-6,CASSPGLAGLSGANVLTF,TGTGCCAGTAGTCCGGGACTAGCGGGACTCTCTGGGGCCAACGTCCTGACTTTC
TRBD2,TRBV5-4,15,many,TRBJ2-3,CASSSKRESTDTQYF,TGTGCCAGCAGCTCTAAGCGGGAGTCCACAGATACGCAGTATTTT
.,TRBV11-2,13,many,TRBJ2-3,CASSPGAADTQYF,TGTGCCAGCAGCCCTGGGGCAGCCGATACGCAGTATTTT
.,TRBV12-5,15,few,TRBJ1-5,CASGPGTGKTQPQHF,TGTGCTAGTGGTCCCGGGACCGGGAAGACTCAGCCCCAGCATTTT
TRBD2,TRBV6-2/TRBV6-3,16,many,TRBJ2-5,CASSYPGLAGAETQYF,TGTGCCAGCAGTTACCCTGGACTAGCGGGAGCAGAGACCCAGTACTTC
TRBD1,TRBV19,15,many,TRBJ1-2,CASSPGQASNYGYTF,TGTGCCAGTAGTCCCGGACAGGCGAGTAACTATGGCTACACCTTC
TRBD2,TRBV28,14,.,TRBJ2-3,CASQGLALTDTQYF,TGTGCCAGCCAGGGACTAGCGCTCACAGATACGCAGTATTTT
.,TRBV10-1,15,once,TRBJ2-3,CASSEGRGSADTQYF,TGCGCCAGCAGTGAGGGGAGGGGGTCGGCAGATACGCAGTATTTT
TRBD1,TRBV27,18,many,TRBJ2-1,CASSLSGTGLSSYNEQFF,TGTGCCAGCAGTTTATCAGGGACAGGTCTAAGCTCCTACAATGAGCAGTTCTTC
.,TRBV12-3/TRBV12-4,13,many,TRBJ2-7,CASSSDIFYEQYF,TGTGCCAGCAGTTCCGACATTTTCTACGAGCAGTACTTC
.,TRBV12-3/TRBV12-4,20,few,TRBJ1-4,CASSLFGRRMGRGPNEKLFF,TGTGCCAGCAGTTTATTCGGAAGGCGAATGGGCCGAGGCCCCAATGAAAAACTGTTTTTT
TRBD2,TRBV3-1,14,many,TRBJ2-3,CASSQGLAGDTQYF,TGTGCCAGCAGCCAGGGACTAGCGGGAGATACGCAGTATTTT
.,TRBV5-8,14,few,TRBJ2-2,CATGGRTQTGELFF,TGTGCCACCGGGGGGCGGACCCAAACCGGGGAGCTGTTTTTT
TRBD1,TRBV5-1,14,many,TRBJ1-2,CASSTGQGEYGYTF,TGCGCCAGCAGCACCGGACAGGGGGAGTATGGCTACACCTTC
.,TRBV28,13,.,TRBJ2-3,CASSFIPGGTQYF,TGTGCCAGCAGTTTTATCCCTGGGGGTACGCAGTATTTT
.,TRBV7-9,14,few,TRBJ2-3,CASSHPAEPHTQYF,TGTGCCAGCAGCCATCCCGCGGAGCCCCATACGCAGTATTTT
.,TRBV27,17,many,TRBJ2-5,CASSLSRGAPGGETQYF,TGTGCCAGCAGTTTATCGCGTGGCGCCCCTGGGGGGGAGACCCAGTACTTC
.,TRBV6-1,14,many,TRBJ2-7,CASSKRARPYEQYF,TGTGCCAGCAGTAAAAGGGCCCGACCCTACGAGCAGTACTTC
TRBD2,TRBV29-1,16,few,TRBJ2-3,CSVDSLDSGRPDTQYF,TGCAGCGTTGACAGCTTGGATAGCGGGAGGCCCGATACGCAGTATTTT
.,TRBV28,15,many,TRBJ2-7,CASRTTQTTSYEQYF,TGTGCCAGCAGGACTACTCAAACGACTTCCTACGAGCAGTACTTC
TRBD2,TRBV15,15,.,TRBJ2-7,CATSRVGRDPFEQYF,TGTGCCACCAGCAGAGTGGGGAGGGACCCCTTCGAGCAGTACTTC
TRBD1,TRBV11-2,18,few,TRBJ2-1,CASTPNRGARIRGDEQFF,TGTGCCAGCACCCCCAACAGGGGGGCGCGTATTAGGGGGGATGAGCAGTTCTTC
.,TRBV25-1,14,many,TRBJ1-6,CASSTGALNSPLHF,TGTGCCAGCAGTACCGGGGCTCTAAATTCACCCCTCCACTTT
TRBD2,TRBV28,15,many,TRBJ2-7,CASSKGTSGSYEQYF,TGTGCCAGCAGCAAAGGGACTAGCGGGAGTTACGAGCAGTACTTC
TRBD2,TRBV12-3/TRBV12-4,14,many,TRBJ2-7,CASSLHSGRDEQYF,TGTGCCAGCAGTCTCCATAGCGGGAGGGATGAGCAGTACTTC
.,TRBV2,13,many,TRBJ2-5,CASSPGEDETQYF,TGTGCCAGCAGTCCCGGGGAAGACGAGACCCAGTACTTC
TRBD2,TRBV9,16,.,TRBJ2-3,CASSSGTSGTTDTQYF,TGTGCCAGCAGCAGTGGGACTAGCGGGACCACAGATACGCAGTATTTT
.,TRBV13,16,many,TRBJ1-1,CASSLSGRRMNTEAFF,TGTGCCAGCAGCTTAAGCGGGAGGAGGATGAACACTGAAGCTTTCTTT
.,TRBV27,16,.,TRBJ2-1,CASSLYRTVPYNEQFF,TGTGCCAGCAGTTTATACCGGACAGTACCCTACAATGAGCAGTTCTTC
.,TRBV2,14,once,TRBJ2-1,CASSVMLLYNEQFF,TGTGCCAGCAGTGTAATGCTCCTCTACAATGAGCAGTTCTTC
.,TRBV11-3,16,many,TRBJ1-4,CASSLGSGTGNEKLFF,TGTGCCAGCAGCTTAGGTTCCGGGACTGGAAATGAAAAACTGTTTTTT
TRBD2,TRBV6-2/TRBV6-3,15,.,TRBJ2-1,CASSDSGMSYNEQFF,TGTGCCAGCAGTGATAGCGGGATGTCCTACAATGAGCAGTTCTTC
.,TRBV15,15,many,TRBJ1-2,CATSREGTDNYGYTF,TGTGCCACCAGCAGAGAGGGGACGGATAACTATGGCTACACCTTC
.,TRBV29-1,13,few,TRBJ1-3,CSVGGGRGNTIYF,TGCAGCGTTGGTGGCGGGCGGGGAAACACCATATATTTT
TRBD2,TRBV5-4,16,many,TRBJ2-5,CASSLASSGGRETQYF,TGTGCCAGCAGCTTGGCCTCCTCGGGGGGGAGGGAGACCCAGTACTTC
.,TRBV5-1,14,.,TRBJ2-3,CASSLVQGSDTQYF,TGCGCCAGCAGCTTGGTTCAGGGGTCAGATACGCAGTATTTT
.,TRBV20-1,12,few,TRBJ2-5,CSADLGGETQYF,TGCAGTGCGGATTTGGGAGGCGAGACCCAGTACTTC